Each of the 9 T cell receptor beta chains below was sequenced from the same sample in a study of blood T cell repertoires in COVID-19. Clones were read by immunoSEQ multiplex PCR, and TCRdb kept only the in-frame ones, dropping some. The data show approximately 310,000 clones, with around 86% seen just once and about 5% held by the top ten. Sequenced material: PBMCs or T cells enriched from blood (not recorded which). Receptors originate from a man aged 60-69 years who had recovered from COVID-19.

This clone was seen a single time. V is TRBV28 and J is TRBJ2-1; the match to TRBD2 covers 8 bases. The CDR3 consists of 15 residues. Per the germline V gene, CDR1 is MDHEN and CDR2 is SYDVKM. The V segment lost 6 bases and the J segment 4 bases; nucleotides outside the gene matches: 8. The DNA for the CDR3 is TGTGCCAGCAGATTCACTAGCGGCATTTACAATGAGCAGTTCTTC. Encoded protein: CASRFTSGIYNEQFF.

The chain is built from TRBV7-2 and TRBJ2-1, with D possibly being TRBD2 (5 bases). V was trimmed by 3 bases and J by 1 base, leaving 13 bases between them. The germline V gene encodes CDR1 SGHTA and CDR2 FQGNSA. The CDR3 length is 16 residues. CDR3: CASSFGSGSSYNEQFF. For the CDR3, the DNA is TGTGCCAGCAGCTTTGGGTCGGGATCTTCCTACAATGAGCAGTTCTTC.

This clone was picked up one time. This chain joins TRBV7-9 and TRBJ2-2; TRBD2 might be the D (6 bases). The germline CDR1 and CDR2 sequences are SEHNR and FQNEAQ (reference sequence). Trimming left V 7 bases short and J 5 bases short, with 14 bases between. The CDR3 length is 14 residues. The CDR3 here is CASTHGGGTGELFF. Written as DNA, the CDR3 is TGTGCCAGCACCCACGGTGGGGGGACCGGGGAGCTGTTTTTT.

The J gene is TRBJ2-3, the V gene TRBV2, with TRBD2 identical over 7 bases. The germline V gene has CDR1 SNHLY and CDR2 FYNNEI. With 10 bases clipped from V and 0 bases from J, the junction kept 10 bases outside the gene matches. The CDR3 is 15 amino acids. CDR3 DNA sequence: TGTGCCACCGATCTGGCGGGAGCCAGCACAGATACGCAGTATTTT. Amino acid sequence: CATDLAGASTDTQYF.

The chain links TRBV7-6 to TRBJ2-1; weak D call: TRBD2 (6 bases). Trimming removed 1 base from V and 2 bases from J, with 12 bases in between. The CDR3 sequence is 16 residues long. CDR1 is SGHVS, CDR2 FNYEAQ, per germline. As DNA, the CDR3 is TGTGCCAGCAGCTTAGAGGGCGGGGAACCCTACAATGAGCAGTTCTTC. Protein sequence: CASSLEGGEPYNEQFF.

V and J are TRBV19 and TRBJ1-1; a weak D match, TRBD1 (5 bases). Germline V gene lookup returns CDR1 LNHDA and CDR2 SQIVND (reference sequence). The CDR3 has 16 amino acids. V was trimmed by 4 bases and J by 2 bases, leaving 17 bases between them. DNA for the CDR3: TGTGCCAGTAGTACCTCGACCCAGGGTTTTAACACTGAAGCTTTCTTT. Encoded protein: CASSTSTQGFNTEAFF.

The rearrangement uses TRBV24-1 and TRBJ2-1; D perhaps matches TRBD2 (6 bases). Germline V gene sequence: CDR1 KGHDR, CDR2 SFDVKD. V was pared by 3 bases and J by 6 bases, with 11 bases between. The CDR3 has 14 amino acids. In nucleotides, the CDR3 is TGTGCCACCAGTGATCCCGGGACTTCCAATGAGCAGTTCTTC. It encodes CATSDPGTSNEQFF.

The gene calls are TRBV9 and TRBJ1-1; TRBD1 might be the D (5 bases). CDR3 length: 15 residues. The V end was cut by 0 bases, the J end by 7 bases, with 16 bases between. Looked up from germline, CDR1 is SGDLS and CDR2 is YYNGEE. The CDR3 bases are TGTGCCAGCAGCGTAGCTGGCCGGGGGGGTGATGAAGCTTTCTTT. Translation gives CASSVAGRGGDEAFF.

Note on this clone: Germline and junction disagree at one end, which may indicate a read error. This same CDR3 is encoded by further DNA sequences in the sample. This rearrangement joins TRBV7-2 to TRBJ2-2; 13 nucleotides line up with TRBD2. This CDR3 spans 16 amino acids. The germline CDR1 and CDR2 sequences are SGHTA and FQGNSA. This chain's CDR3 is CASRLGLAGVTGELFF. CDR3 bases: TGTGCCAGCAGGTTAGGACTAGCGGGAGTGACCGGGGAGCTGTTTTTT.